This is a list of T cell receptor beta chains from one sample in a study of PD-1 blockade in mismatch repair-deficient tumors. This table comes from immunoSEQ multiplex PCR, and its TCRdb copy is limited to in-frame clones, with some not included. The table has 100,000 or so clones, under 90% seen once. Source: peripheral blood, taken 35 to 37 weeks after starting pembrolizumab. The receptor set was obtained from an adult with mismatch repair-deficient cancer. The CDR3 runs from the conserved cysteine through the conserved F or W. A D gene is named only where the DNA matches it firmly. Clone sizes are given selectively: once, few, many, or a class where the clone is expanded.

abundance	v_gene	d_gene	j_gene	CDR3aa	CDR3nt
-	TRBV6-1	-	TRBJ2-3	CASRLVLARDTQYF	TGTGCCTCGCGATTAGTCCTGGCTAGAGATACGCAGTATTTT
-	TRBV30	-	TRBJ2-1	CAWRGGGGEQFF	TGTGCCTGGAGAGGGGGGGGCGGTGAGCAGTTCTTC
few	TRBV9	-	TRBJ2-1	CASSVRGSGDPGNEQFF	TGTGCCAGCAGCGTGAGGGGGAGCGGGGACCCCGGCAATGAGCAGTTCTTC
few	TRBV12-5	-	TRBJ2-7	CASGLGTLPYEQYF	TGTGCTAGTGGCCTTGGGACCTTACCCTACGAGCAGTACTTC
-	TRBV7-7	TRBD2	TRBJ2-7	CASSLAGSGEQYF	TGTGCTAGCAGCTTAGCGGGGTCGGGTGAGCAGTACTTC
few	TRBV7-3	TRBD1	TRBJ1-2	CASSFDRGNGYTF	TGTGCCAGCAGCTTCGACAGGGGCAATGGCTACACCTTC
-	TRBV27	-	TRBJ1-2	CASRSLTVNYGYTF	TGTGCCAGCAGATCACTTACAGTGAACTATGGCTACACCTTC
-	TRBV29-1	-	TRBJ2-3	CSVVTGPSTDTQYF	TGCAGCGTTGTCACAGGGCCAAGCACAGATACGCAGTATTTT
-	TRBV5-1	TRBD2	TRBJ2-1	CASSLAIREGKDEQFF	TGCGCCAGCAGCTTGGCCATCAGGGAGGGCAAGGATGAGCAGTTCTTC
few	TRBV7-3	-	TRBJ2-3	CASSSRAPTDTQYF	TGTGCCAGCAGCTCCAGAGCCCCCACAGATACGCAGTATTTT
-	TRBV9	-	TRBJ2-7	CASSAQSSSYEQYF	TGTGCCAGCAGCGCCCAATCGAGCTCCTACGAGCAGTACTTC
-	TRBV9	TRBD1	TRBJ2-2	CASSPRQGVFGELFF	TGTGCCAGCAGCCCCCGACAGGGGGTTTTCGGGGAGCTGTTTTTT
once	TRBV5-1	-	TRBJ1-1	CASSLKRGTEWPNEAFF	TGCGCCAGCAGCTTAAAACGGGGGACGGAATGGCCTAATGAAGCTTTCTTT
-	TRBV6-6	TRBD1	TRBJ1-1	CAIQGAEVTEAFF	TGTGCTATACAGGGGGCTGAGGTAACTGAAGCTTTCTTT
-	TRBV11-2	-	TRBJ1-1	CASSLDYTGAYTEAFF	TGTGCCAGCAGCTTAGACTATACGGGGGCATACACTGAAGCTTTCTTT
-	TRBV6-5	-	TRBJ1-5	CASRDRANSNQPQHF	TGTGCCAGCAGGGACCGTGCAAATAGCAATCAGCCCCAGCATTTT
-	TRBV7-6	TRBD1	TRBJ2-1	CASSLRQGGEQFF	TGTGCCAGCAGCTTACGACAGGGGGGTGAGCAGTTCTTC
-	TRBV6-1	-	TRBJ2-7	CASQTGPYEQYF	TGTGCCAGCCAAACGGGACCCTACGAGCAGTACTTC
-	TRBV7-9	-	TRBJ2-7	CASSLVMVASSYEQYF	TGTGCCAGCAGCTTAGTTATGGTAGCGAGCTCCTACGAGCAGTACTTC
-	TRBV6-6	-	TRBJ2-1	CASSYPGQSNEQFF	TGTGCCAGCAGTTACCCCGGTCAAAGCAATGAGCAGTTCTTC